The 2 T cell receptor beta chains below all came from one sample that was sequenced in a study of multiple sclerosis patients with progressive multifocal leukoencephalopathy. Measured with immunoSEQ multiplex PCR; TCRdb has only the in-frame clones, and not every one. This sample has 30,000 or so clones; nearly 90% occur once, and the top ten carry 1.3%. The time point: roughly 12 months of natalizumab therapy. Sequenced material: PBMCs, taken from a patient treated with natalizumab. Receptors originate from a human donor with multiple sclerosis.

The rearrangement uses TRBV10-3 and TRBJ2-1, with TRBD2 matching 12 bases. This CDR3 contains 15 residues. CDR1 ENHRY and CDR2 SYGVKD come from the germline V gene. The ends lost 4 bases at V and 8 bases at J; junction bases unmatched: 6. CDR3 DNA: TGTGCCATCAGTGGAGGACTAGCGGGGCCCCATGAGCAGTTCTTC. Protein product: CAISGGLAGPHEQFF.

The chain has TRBV5-6 and TRBJ1-4; TRBD1 aligns across 8 bases. Germline CDR1 and CDR2: SGHDT and YYEEEE. Losses at the gene ends were 4 bases for V and 0 bases for J; bases not matched to a gene: 5. This CDR3 spans 16 amino acids. CDR3 region: CASSNRDRTTNEKLFF. The CDR3 nucleotides read TGTGCCAGCAGCAACCGGGACAGGACAACTAATGAAAAACTGTTTTTT.